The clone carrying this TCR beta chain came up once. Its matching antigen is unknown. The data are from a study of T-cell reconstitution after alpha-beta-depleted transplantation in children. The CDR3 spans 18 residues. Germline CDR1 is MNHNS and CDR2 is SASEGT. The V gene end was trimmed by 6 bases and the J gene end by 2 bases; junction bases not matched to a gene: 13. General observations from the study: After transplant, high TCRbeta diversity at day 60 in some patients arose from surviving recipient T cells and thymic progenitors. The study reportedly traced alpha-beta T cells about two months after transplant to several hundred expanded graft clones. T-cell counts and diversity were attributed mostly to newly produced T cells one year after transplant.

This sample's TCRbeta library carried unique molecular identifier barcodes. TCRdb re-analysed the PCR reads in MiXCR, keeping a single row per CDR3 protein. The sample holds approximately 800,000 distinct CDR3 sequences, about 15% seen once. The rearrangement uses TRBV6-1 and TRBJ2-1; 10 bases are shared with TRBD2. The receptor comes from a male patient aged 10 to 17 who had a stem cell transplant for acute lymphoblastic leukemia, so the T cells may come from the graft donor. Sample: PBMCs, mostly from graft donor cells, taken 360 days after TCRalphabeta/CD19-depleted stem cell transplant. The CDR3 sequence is CASRGAGGPRNPYNEQFF. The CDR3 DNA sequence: TGTGCCAGCAGGGGAGCGGGAGGGCCACGTAACCCCTACAATGAGCAGTTCTTC.